This T cell receptor (beta chain) derives from a study of cytomegalovirus exposure and HLA in healthy donors. The V and J ends lost 5 bases and 0 bases, in that order; junction bases with no gene match: 10. The CDR3 spans 18 residues. CDR1 and CDR2 (germline): SEHNR, FQNEAQ (reference sequence). This clone has at least ten counts. Its antigen is not known. The study's findings and limits: Specificity of a few CMV-associated chains for CMV antigens was verified in vitro. Analyzed later, association rates of TCRs varied across HLA loci, with DRB1 most and HLA-C fewest.

The PCR used 60 Vbeta and 13 Jbeta primers. Clones were read by immunoSEQ multiplex PCR, and TCRdb kept only the in-frame ones, dropping some. The sample includes about 130,000 clones, 80% of them seen just once. The sequence derives from a man younger than 40 in good health and CMV-seronegative. V and J are TRBV7-9 and TRBJ1-4; 9 positions agree with TRBD1. Input material: PBMCs. In DNA, the CDR3 is TGTGCCAGCAGCCCCCGGGACAGGGAAATTGCAACTAATGAAAAACTGTTTTTT. Its translation is CASSPRDREIATNEKLFF. The full variable domain, its missing parts supplied by reference TRBV7-9 and TRBJ1-4, is DTGVSQNPRHKITKRGQNVTFRCDPISEHNRLYWYRQTLGQGPEFLTYFQNEAQLEKSRLLSDRFSAERPKGSFSTLEIQRTEQGDSAMYLCASSPRDREIATNEKLFFGSGTQLSVL.